This TCR beta chain was sequenced during a study of T cell responses to AZD1222 COVID-19 vaccine. The study's findings and limits: Mapped onto spike, vaccine-associated CD4 TCRs spanned it and were dominant at 160-218 and 743-854. Baseline seropositivity characterized only six AZD1222 recipients. Possibly, clonal diversity was underestimated; donors were largely white British and included more females.

Generated by immunoSEQ multiplex PCR, the TCRdb table keeps only in-frame clones and is missing some. The sample records 140,000 to 150,000 clones, 75% to 95% being singletons. Concerning this clone: What it binds is not known.

CDR1 SGDLS and CDR2 YYNGEE come from the germline V gene. The CDR3 spans 16 residues. The V segment lost 3 bases and the J segment 5 bases; nucleotides outside the gene matches: 7. The sequencing used peripheral blood, collected on day 0 of MenACWY control vaccination. The chain uses TRBV9 and TRBJ2-1, with 11 bases lining up with TRBD2. This receptor was taken from an adult in good health. The chain's CDR3 is CASSAQLAGGNNEQFF. CDR3 DNA: TGTGCCAGCAGCGCCCAGCTAGCGGGGGGTAACAATGAGCAGTTCTTC.